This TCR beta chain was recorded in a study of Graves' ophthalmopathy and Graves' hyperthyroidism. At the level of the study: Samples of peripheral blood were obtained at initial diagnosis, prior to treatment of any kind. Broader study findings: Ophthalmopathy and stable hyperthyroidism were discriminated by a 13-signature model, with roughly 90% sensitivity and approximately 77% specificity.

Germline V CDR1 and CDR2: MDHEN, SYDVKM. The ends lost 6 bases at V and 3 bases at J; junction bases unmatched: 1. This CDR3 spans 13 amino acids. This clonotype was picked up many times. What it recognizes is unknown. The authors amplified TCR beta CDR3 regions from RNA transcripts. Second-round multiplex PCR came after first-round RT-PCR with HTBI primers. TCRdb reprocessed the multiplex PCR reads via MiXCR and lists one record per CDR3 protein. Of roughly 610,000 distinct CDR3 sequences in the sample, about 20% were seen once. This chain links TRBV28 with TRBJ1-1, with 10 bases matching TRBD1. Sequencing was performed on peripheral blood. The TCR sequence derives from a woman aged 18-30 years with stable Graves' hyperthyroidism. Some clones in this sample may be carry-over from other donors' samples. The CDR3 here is CASRTGGDTEAFF. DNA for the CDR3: TGTGCCAGCAGGACAGGGGGCGACACTGAAGCTTTCTTT.